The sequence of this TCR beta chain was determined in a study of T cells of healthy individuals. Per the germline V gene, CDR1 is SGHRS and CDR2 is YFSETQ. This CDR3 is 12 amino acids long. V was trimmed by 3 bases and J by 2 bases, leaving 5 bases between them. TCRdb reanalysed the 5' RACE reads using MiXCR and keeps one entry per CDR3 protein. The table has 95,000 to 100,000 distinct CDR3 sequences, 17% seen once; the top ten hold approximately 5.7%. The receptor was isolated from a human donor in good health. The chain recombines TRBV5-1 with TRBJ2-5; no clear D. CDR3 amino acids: CASSSVQETQYF. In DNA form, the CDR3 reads TGCGCCAGCAGCTCGGTTCAAGAGACCCAGTACTTC.